This record concerns one T cell receptor beta chain sequence. Its antigen remains unidentified. Qualities for individual bases were not recorded, and no much larger clone is one base off. Trimming takes 2 bases off V and 5 bases off J; junction bases not matched to a gene: 4. The CDR3 runs 14 residues from the cysteine to the phenylalanine. Only CDR3 DNA is held: 42 bases, read in frame from base 1. As encoded in the germline V gene, CDR1 is SGHTA while CDR2 is FQGNSA. This sample's time point label indicates: recipient sample about 28 days before transplant, after cytoreduction. Blood samples were obtained from recipients approximately 28 days before transplant and at days 30, 100 and 180 after transplant. Nuclei Lysis Solution was used to extract genomic DNA from fresh or cryopreserved unfractionated peripheral blood mononuclear cells. The immunoSEQ assay, a bias-controlled multiplex PCR using V- and J-specific primers, was used to amplify TCR beta CDR3 regions from genomic DNA. In a second PCR step, a proprietary barcode and Illumina adapter sequences were attached to the CDR3 amplicons. CDR3 libraries were sequenced on an Illumina MiSeq instrument. For the original study's pipeline: Export and quality control were performed with immunoSEQ Analyzer 3.0, and downstream analyses were performed with R Bioconductor and Immunarch. Only productive rearrangements in the normalized downsampled data set went into calculating the repertoire metrics. Clonotypes larger than 5 templates in the normalized cohort were defined as pathologically expanded. Repertoire diversity was measured with the Inverse Simpson Index. To capture all clonotypes, CMV-specificity analyses were performed on the non-normalized data set. Imported from immuneACCESS, the table was reduced by TCRdb to in-frame sequences with V and J called. These copies leave out some clones; in studies compared against another copy, an unresolved V gene accounts for under half, and the cause of the remainder is not known. The DNA was the basis for D and trimming; V, J and clone size are from that table. This sample has approximately 42,000 clones in its table, and around 85% of those were observed once. Together, the top ten hold about 2.6% of the sample.

This sample is drawn from a study of T cell clonotyping in hematopoietic cell transplantation (dated by TCRdb to the early 2020s). Context from the whole study: Pretransplant recipient samples were obtained after cytoreduction. The study collected some 140 blood samples from 30 to 40 consecutive transplant recipients and their related donors. Patients were recruited between 2015 and 2017 and followed until late 2020 or death. The paper as a whole reports these results and caveats: Broader TCR repertoire diversity after transplant was predicted by Inverse Simpson Index values from donors and from recipients before transplant. After transplant, TCR diversity in recipients dropped, and pathologically expanded clonotypes increased progressively from day 30 to day 180. Overlap with donor repertoires was found for only a small fraction of recipient repertoires, with over 95% found to appear de novo at the given depth. Sample size was limited, and cells were not sorted, so CD4 and CD8 repertoire contributions could not be separated.

Sequenced material: peripheral blood mononuclear cells, taken before stem cell transplant. The source of this sequence is a man in his 60s with acute myeloid leukemia. Some clones in this sample may be carry-over from other donors' samples. Here the chain combines TRBV7-2 and TRBJ1-2; 8 of the junction bases match TRBD1. The CDR3 in this case is CASSLSGGAYGYTF. The bases read TGTGCCAGCAGCTTATCAGGGGGCGCTTATGGCTACACCTTC.